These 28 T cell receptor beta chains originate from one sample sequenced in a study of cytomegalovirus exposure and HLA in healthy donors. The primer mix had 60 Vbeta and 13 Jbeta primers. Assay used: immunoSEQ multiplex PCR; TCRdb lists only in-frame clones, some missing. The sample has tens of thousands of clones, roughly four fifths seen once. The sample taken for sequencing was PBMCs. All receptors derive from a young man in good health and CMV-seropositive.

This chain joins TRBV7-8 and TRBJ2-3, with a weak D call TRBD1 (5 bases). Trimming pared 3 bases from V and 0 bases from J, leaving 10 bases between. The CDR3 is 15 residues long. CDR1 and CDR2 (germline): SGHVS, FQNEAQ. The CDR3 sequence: CASSLGPVSTDTQYF. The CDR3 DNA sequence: TGTGCCAGCAGCTTGGGGCCAGTAAGCACAGATACGCAGTATTTT.

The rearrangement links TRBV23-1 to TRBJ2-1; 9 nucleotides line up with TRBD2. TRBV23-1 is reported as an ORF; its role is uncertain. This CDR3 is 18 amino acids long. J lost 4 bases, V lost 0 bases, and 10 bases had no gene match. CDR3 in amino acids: CASSQSNSGRWGYNEQFF. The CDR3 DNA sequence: TGCGCCAGCAGTCAATCGAATAGCGGGAGATGGGGATACAATGAGCAGTTCTTC.

The CDR3: CASSPLPGNEQFF. DNA for the CDR3: TGTGCCAGCAGTCCACTACCAGGGAATGAGCAGTTCTTC. This rearrangement joins TRBV27 to TRBJ2-1; a possible D gene is TRBD1 (5 bases). CDR1 and CDR2 (germline): MNHEY, SMNVEV (reference sequence). Between the trimmed V and J ends, which lost 5 bases and 7 bases, there was a span of 12 bases. This CDR3 spans 13 amino acids.

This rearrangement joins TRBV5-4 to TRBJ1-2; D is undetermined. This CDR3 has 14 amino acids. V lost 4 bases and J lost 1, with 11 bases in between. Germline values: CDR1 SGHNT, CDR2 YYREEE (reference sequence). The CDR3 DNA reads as TGTGCCAGCAGCACGGGTGGCGGTAACTATGGCTACACCTTC. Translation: CASSTGGGNYGYTF.

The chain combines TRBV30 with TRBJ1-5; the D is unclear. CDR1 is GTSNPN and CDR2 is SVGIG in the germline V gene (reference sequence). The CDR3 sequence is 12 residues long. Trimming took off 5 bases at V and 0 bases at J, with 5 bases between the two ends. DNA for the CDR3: TGTGCCTGGTCGGGTAGCAATCAGCCCCAGCATTTT. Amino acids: CAWSGSNQPQHF.

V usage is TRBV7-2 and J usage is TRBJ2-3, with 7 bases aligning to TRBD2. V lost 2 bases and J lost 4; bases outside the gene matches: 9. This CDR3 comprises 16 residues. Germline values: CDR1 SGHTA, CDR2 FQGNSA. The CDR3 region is CASSLIGGRGPDTQYF. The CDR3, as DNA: TGTGCCAGCAGCTTAATCGGCGGGAGAGGTCCAGATACGCAGTATTTT.

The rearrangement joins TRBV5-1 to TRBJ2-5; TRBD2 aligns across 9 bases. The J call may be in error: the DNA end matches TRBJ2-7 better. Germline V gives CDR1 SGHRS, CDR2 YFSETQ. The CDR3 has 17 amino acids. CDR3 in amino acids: CASSLDGLANPLGEQYF. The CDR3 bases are TGCGCCAGCAGCTTGGACGGACTAGCGAACCCCTTAGGCGAGCAGTACTTC.

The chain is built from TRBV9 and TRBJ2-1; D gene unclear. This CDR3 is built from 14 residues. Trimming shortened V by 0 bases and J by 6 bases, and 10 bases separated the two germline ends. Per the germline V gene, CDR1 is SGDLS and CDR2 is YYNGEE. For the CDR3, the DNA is TGTGCCAGCAGCGTAGTGGGCTCCGCCAATGAGCAGTTCTTC. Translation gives CASSVVGSANEQFF.

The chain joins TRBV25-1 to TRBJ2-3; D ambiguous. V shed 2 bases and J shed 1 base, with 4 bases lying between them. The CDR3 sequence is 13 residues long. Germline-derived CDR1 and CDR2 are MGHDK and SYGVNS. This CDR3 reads CASSEAGTDTQYF. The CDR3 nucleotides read TGTGCCAGCAGTGAAGCGGGCACAGATACGCAGTATTTT.

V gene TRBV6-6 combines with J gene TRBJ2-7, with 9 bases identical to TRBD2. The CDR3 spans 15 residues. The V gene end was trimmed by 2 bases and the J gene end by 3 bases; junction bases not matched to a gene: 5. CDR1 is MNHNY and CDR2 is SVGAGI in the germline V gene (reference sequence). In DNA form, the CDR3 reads TGTGCCAGCAGTTACCGACTAGCGGAAGACTACGAGCAGTACTTC. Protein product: CASSYRLAEDYEQYF.

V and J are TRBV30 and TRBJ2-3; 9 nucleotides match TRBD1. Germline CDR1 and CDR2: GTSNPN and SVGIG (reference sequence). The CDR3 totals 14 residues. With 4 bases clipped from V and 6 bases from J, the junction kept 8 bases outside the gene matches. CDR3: CAWKGDRGVDTQYF. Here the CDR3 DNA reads TGTGCCTGGAAGGGCGACAGGGGGGTTGATACGCAGTATTTT. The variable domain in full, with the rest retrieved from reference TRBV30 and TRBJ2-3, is SQTIHQWPATLVQPVGSPLSLECTVEGTSNPNLYWYRQAAGRGLQLLFYSVGIGQISSEVPQNLSASRPQDRQFILSSKKLLLSDSGFYLCAWKGDRGVDTQYFGPGTRLTVL.

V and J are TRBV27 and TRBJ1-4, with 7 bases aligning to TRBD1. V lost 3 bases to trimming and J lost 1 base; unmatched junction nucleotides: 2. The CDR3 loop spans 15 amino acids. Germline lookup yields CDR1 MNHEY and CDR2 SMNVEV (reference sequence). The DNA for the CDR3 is TGTGCCAGCAGTTTGCAGGGGGAAACTAATGAAAAACTGTTTTTT. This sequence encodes CASSLQGETNEKLFF.

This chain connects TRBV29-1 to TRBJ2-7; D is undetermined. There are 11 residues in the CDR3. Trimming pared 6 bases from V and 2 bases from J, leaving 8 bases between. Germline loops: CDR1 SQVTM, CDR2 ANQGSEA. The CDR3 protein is CSVQGAYEQYF. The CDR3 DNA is TGCAGCGTCCAAGGAGCCTACGAGCAGTACTTC.

Here the CDR3 DNA reads TGTGCCAGCATTTCCGGGAGGAGATACGAGCAGTACTTC. It yields the protein CASISGRRYEQYF. The V gene is TRBV6-7, the J gene TRBJ2-7, with 7 bases aligning to TRBD2. TRBV6-7 is an open reading frame whose function is uncertain. There are 13 residues in the CDR3. The trim removed 7 bases at V and 4 bases at J, leaving 7 bases unmatched.

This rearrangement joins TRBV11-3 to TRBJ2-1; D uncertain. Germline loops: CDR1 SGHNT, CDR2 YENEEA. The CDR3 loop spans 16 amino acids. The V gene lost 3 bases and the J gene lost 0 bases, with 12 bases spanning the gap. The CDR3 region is CASSFSFRSSYNEQFF. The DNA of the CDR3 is TGTGCCAGCAGCTTTAGCTTCCGGAGCTCCTACAATGAGCAGTTCTTC. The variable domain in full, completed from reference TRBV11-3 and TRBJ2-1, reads EAGVVQSPRYKIIEKKQPVAFWCNPISGHNTLYWYLQNLGQGPELLIRYENEEAVDDSQLPKDRFSAERLKGVDSTLKIQPAELGDSAVYLCASSFSFRSSYNEQFFGPGTRLTVL.

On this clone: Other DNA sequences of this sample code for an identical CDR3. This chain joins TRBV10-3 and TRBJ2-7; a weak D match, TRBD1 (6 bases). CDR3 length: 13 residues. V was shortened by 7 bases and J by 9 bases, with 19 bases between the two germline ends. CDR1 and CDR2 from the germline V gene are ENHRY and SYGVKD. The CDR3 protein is CAITGHPPQGQYF. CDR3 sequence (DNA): TGTGCCATCACGGGACATCCCCCTCAAGGGCAGTACTTC.

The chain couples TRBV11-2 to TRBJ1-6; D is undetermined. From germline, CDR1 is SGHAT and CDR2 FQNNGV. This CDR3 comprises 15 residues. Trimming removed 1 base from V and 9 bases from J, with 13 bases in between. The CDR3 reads CASSLAPRIISPLHF. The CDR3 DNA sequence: TGTGCCAGCAGCTTAGCCCCCAGGATCATTTCACCCCTCCACTTT.

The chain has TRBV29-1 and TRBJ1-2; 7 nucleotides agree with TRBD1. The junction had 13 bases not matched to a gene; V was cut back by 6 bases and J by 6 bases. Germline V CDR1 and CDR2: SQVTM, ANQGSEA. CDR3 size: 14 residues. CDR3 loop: CSVRERTGRDGYTF. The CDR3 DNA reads TGCAGCGTCCGAGAGCGGACAGGTCGGGATGGCTACACCTTC.

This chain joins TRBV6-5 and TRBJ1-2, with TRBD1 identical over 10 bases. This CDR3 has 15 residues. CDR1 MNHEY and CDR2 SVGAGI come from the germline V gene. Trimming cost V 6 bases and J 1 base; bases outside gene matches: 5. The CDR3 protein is CASSRQGAVNYGYTF. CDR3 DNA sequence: TGTGCCAGCAGCCGACAGGGGGCAGTTAACTATGGCTACACCTTC.

CDR3 DNA: TGTGCCTGGAGTAGGGGTGACCTCTACGAGCAGTACTTC. Translating gives CAWSRGDLYEQYF. The chain couples TRBV30 to TRBJ2-7, with a possible D match to TRBD1 (5 bases). Germline V gene sequence: CDR1 GTSNPN, CDR2 SVGIG (reference sequence). The CDR3 loop spans 13 amino acids. Trimming left V 2 bases short and J 3 bases short, with 11 bases between.

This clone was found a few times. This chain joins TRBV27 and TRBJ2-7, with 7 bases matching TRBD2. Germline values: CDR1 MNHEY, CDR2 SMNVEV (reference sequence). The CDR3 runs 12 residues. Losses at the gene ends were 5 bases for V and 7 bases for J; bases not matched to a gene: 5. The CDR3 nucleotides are TGTGCCAGCAGTCGGACTAGACAGGAGCAGTACTTC. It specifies CASSRTRQEQYF.

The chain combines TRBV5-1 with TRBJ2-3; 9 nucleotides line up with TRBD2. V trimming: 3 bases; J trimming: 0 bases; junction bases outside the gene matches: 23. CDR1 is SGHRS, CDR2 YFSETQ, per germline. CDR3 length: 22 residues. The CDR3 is CASSWGLAFPGLLSKSTDTQYF. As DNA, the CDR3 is TGCGCCAGCAGCTGGGGACTAGCTTTCCCCGGTTTGCTCTCCAAGAGCACAGATACGCAGTATTTT.

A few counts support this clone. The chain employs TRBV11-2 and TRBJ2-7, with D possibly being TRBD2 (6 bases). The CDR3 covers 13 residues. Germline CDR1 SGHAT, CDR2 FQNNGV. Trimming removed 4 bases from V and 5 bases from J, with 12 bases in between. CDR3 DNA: TGTGCCAGCAGCTCCCCTGGGAGGAACGAGCAGTACTTC. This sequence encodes CASSSPGRNEQYF.

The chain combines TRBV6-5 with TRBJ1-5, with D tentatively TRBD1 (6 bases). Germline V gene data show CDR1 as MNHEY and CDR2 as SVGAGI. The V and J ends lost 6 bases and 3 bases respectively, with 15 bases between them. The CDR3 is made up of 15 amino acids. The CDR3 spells CASRTNQGYNQPQHF. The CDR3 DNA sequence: TGTGCCAGCAGGACAAACCAGGGGTACAATCAGCCCCAGCATTTT.

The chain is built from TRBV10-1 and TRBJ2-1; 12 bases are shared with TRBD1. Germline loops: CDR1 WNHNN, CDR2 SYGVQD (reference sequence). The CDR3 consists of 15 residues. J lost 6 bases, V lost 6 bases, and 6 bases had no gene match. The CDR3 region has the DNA TGCGCCAGCAGAGGGGACAGGGGGCGAGGCAATGAGCAGTTCTTC. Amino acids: CASRGDRGRGNEQFF.

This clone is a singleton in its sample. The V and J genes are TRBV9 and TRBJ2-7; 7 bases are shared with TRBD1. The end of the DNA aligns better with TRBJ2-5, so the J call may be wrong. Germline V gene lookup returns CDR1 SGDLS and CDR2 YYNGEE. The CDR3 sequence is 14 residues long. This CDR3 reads CASSTGVSQETQYF. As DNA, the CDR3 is TGTGCCAGCAGCACAGGGGTGTCCCAAGAGACCCAGTACTTC.

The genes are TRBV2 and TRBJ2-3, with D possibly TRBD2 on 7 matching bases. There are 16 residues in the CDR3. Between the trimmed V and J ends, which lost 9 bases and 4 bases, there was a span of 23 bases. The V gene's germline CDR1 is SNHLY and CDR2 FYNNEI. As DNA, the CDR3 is TGTGCCAGTCTACCCTGGGGGGGCGGGATTGCAGATACGCAGTATTTT. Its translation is CASLPWGGGIADTQYF.

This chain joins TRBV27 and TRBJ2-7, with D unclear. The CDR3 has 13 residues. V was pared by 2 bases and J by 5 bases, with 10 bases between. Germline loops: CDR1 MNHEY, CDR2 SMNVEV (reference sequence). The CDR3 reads CASSLQDPHEQYF. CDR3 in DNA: TGTGCCAGCAGTTTACAGGATCCCCACGAGCAGTACTTC.